These 31 T cell receptor beta chains were all obtained from the same sample, sequenced in a study of metastatic and nonmetastatic thyroid tumors (dated by TCRdb to 2018 to 2021). None of the patients had been given any treatment before thyroid surgery. Libraries were prepared through PCR. Sequencing relied on an Illumina HiSeq 4000. The public reads were quality trimmed at Q25 with fastp and then assembled into clones with MiXCR by TCRdb, keeping productive beta chains. This sample comprises about 42,000 clones, 9% to 14% of them detected only once. The top ten clonotypes cover 7% to 9.5% of the sample. The sample comprised blood. The receptors stem from a male donor with papillary thyroid cancer or a benign thyroid nodule (not recorded which). Some clones in this sample may be carry-over from other donors' samples.

The rearrangement joins TRBV30 to TRBJ2-3; 10 nucleotides match TRBD1. With V trimmed by 5 bases and J by 2 bases, 4 bases remained unmatched. CDR3 length: 14 residues. Germline V lookup: CDR1 GTSNPN, CDR2 SVGIG (reference sequence). This chain's CDR3 is CAWWGQGITDTQYF. The CDR3 DNA is TGTGCCTGGTGGGGACAGGGGATCACAGATACGCAGTATTTT.

In this sample, this clone turned up many times. The chain recombines TRBV7-2 with TRBJ2-7; 8 bases line up with TRBD2. With 6 bases clipped from V and 5 bases from J, the junction kept 6 bases outside the gene matches. Germline CDR1 SGHTA, CDR2 FQGNSA. This CDR3 is 13 amino acids long. This CDR3 is CASRGISGNEQYF. The CDR3 DNA reads as TGTGCCAGCAGGGGGATTAGCGGGAACGAGCAGTACTTC.

This clone was counted ten times or more. V usage is TRBV7-2 and J usage is TRBJ2-5; weak D call: TRBD2 (5 bases). The CDR3 has 14 amino acids. V lost 4 bases and J 5 bases, leaving 14 bases between the germline ends. In germline, CDR1 is SGHTA, CDR2 FQGNSA. CDR3 in DNA: TGTGCCAGCAGCTCGGACCCACTAGGGGAGACCCAGTACTTC. It codes for CASSSDPLGETQYF.

J is TRBJ2-7 and V is TRBV4-1; D is unresolved. Trimming took 4 bases from V and 0 from J, leaving 10 bases between them. Germline V gives CDR1 MGHRA, CDR2 YSYEKL. This CDR3 has 14 residues. This CDR3 reads CASSPPGCSYEQYF. The CDR3 coding sequence is TGCGCCAGCAGCCCCCCAGGTTGCTCCTACGAGCAGTACTTC.

This clone was recorded at least ten times. This rearrangement joins TRBV12-5 to TRBJ1-6, with TRBD1 identical over 10 bases. Germline V gene lookup returns CDR1 LGHNT and CDR2 FRNRAP. This CDR3 spans 15 amino acids. V was clipped by 5 bases and J by 7 bases; unmatched bases: 5. The CDR3 DNA follows: TGTGCTAGTGGTCCCCCGGGACAGGGGAATTCACCCCTCCACTTT. It yields the protein CASGPPGQGNSPLHF. Together with reference TRBV12-5 and TRBJ1-6, the CDR3 gives the full variable domain: DARVTQTPRHKVTEMGQEVTMRCQPILGHNTVFWYRQTMMQGLELLAYFRNRAPLDDSGMPKDRFSAEMPDATLATLKIQPSEPRDSAVYFCASGPPGQGNSPLHFGNGTRLTVT.

This clone was found many times. V and J are TRBV5-1 and TRBJ2-7; the D gene is possibly TRBD1 (6 bases). Per the germline V gene, CDR1 is SGHRS and CDR2 is YFSETQ. Trimming removed 2 bases from V and 6 bases from J, with 21 bases in between. The CDR3 covers 16 residues. DNA for the CDR3: TGCGCCAGCAGCTTCAGGACAGACTCTAGGTCGAGCGAGCAGTACTTC. It translates to CASSFRTDSRSSEQYF. The full variable domain, with the rest looked up from reference TRBV5-1 and TRBJ2-7, is KAGVTQTPRYLIKTRGQQVTLSCSPISGHRSVSWYQQTPGQGLQFLFEYFSETQRNKGNFPGRFSGRQFSNSRSEMNVSTLELGDSALYLCASSFRTDSRSSEQYFGPGTRLTVT.

In its sample, this clone ranks as medium-sized (0.01 to 0.1%). V usage is TRBV6-2 or TRBV6-3 and J usage is TRBJ1-3; the D gene is possibly TRBD1 (6 bases). The CDR3 length is 13 residues. Trimming removed 5 bases at V and 4 bases at J, with 9 bases between. Germline CDR1 and CDR2: MNHEY and SVGEGT. The DNA of the CDR3 is TGTGCCAGCAGTGCACAGGGAGGAAACACCATATATTTT. It specifies CASSAQGGNTIYF.

This clone appeared many times. J is TRBJ2-1 and V is TRBV7-8; the D gene is possibly TRBD2 (5 bases). Trimming left V 5 bases short and J 4 bases short, with 6 bases between. Germline CDR1 is SGHVS and CDR2 is FQNEAQ. CDR3 length: 12 amino acids. The CDR3 spells CASSQRYNEQFF. CDR3 sequence (DNA): TGTGCCAGCAGCCAGCGGTACAATGAGCAGTTCTTC.

There are many counts of this clone. The chain uses TRBV7-2 and TRBJ2-3; the D is unclear. The CDR3 is made up of 13 amino acids. Trimming removed 5 bases at V and 6 bases at J, with 12 bases between. Germline loops: CDR1 SGHTA, CDR2 FQGNSA. CDR3 nucleotides: TGTGCCAGCAGCCCGAGAGAGAGGGATACGCAGTATTTT. Translation gives CASSPRERDTQYF.

The J gene is TRBJ1-5, the V gene TRBV19; a possible D gene is TRBD1 (5 bases). Trimming took 1 base from V and 1 from J, leaving 11 bases between them. This CDR3 region has 16 residues. CDR1 and CDR2 from the germline V gene are LNHDA and SQIVND (reference sequence). CDR3 bases: TGTGCCAGTAGTATAGTTATAGGGGAGAGCAATCAGCCCCAGCATTTT. Its protein product is CASSIVIGESNQPQHF.

This clone appeared many times. The rearrangement links TRBV20-1 to TRBJ2-3; D uncertain. With 6 bases removed from V and 2 bases from J, the gap between germline ends came to 15 bases. This CDR3 comprises 14 residues. CDR1 and CDR2 (germline): DFQATT, SNEGSKA (reference sequence). The CDR3 bases are TGCAGTGCGAGACCTGTAGTACCCACAGATACGCAGTATTTT. Translated: CSARPVVPTDTQYF.

This clone was counted ten times or more. J is TRBJ2-3 and V is TRBV11-3, with D perhaps matching TRBD2 (5 bases). The CDR3 is 14 amino acids. CDR1 SGHNT and CDR2 YENEEA come from the germline V gene. V shed 4 bases and J shed 0 bases, with 8 bases lying between them. The CDR3 sequence: CASSSRTSTDTQYF. DNA of the CDR3: TGTGCCAGCAGCTCCCGGACTAGCACAGATACGCAGTATTTT.

This clone has ten or more counts. V gene TRBV7-8 combines with J gene TRBJ1-4; D ambiguous. The CDR3 loop spans 18 amino acids. Trimming pared 1 base from V and 0 bases from J, leaving 15 bases between. CDR1 and CDR2 (germline): SGHVS, FQNEAQ. Here the CDR3 reads CASSLVSTVGATNEKLFF. CDR3 sequence (DNA): TGTGCCAGCAGCTTAGTCTCCACAGTCGGAGCAACTAATGAAAAACTGTTTTTT.

A note on this clone: This could be a read error, since a much larger clone is one nucleotide away. The identical CDR3 is also encoded by other nucleotide sequences in the sample. The chain links TRBV12-3 or TRBV12-4 to TRBJ2-7; TRBD1 matches 9 bases. The CDR3 totals 15 residues. In DNA form, the CDR3 reads TGCGCCAGTAGTTTAGTGGGACAGGGATCCTACGAGCAGTACTTC. Protein product: CASSLVGQGSYEQYF.

The table lists this clone with many counts. The rearrangement uses TRBV6-2 or TRBV6-3 and TRBJ2-3; possible D gene TRBD2, 5 bases. V lost 0 bases and J 1 base, leaving 11 bases between the germline ends. This CDR3 comprises 16 residues. Per the germline V gene, CDR1 is MNHEY and CDR2 is SVGEGT. CDR3 DNA sequence: TGTGCCAGCAGTTACTCAGGGCGGGCCCGCACAGATACGCAGTATTTT. Its translation: CASSYSGRARTDTQYF.

This clone was found many times. The J gene is TRBJ2-1, the V gene TRBV19; possibly TRBD1 for D (5 bases). V gave up 5 bases and J gave up 1 base, with 12 bases separating them. The CDR3 covers 15 residues. Germline V CDR1 and CDR2: LNHDA, SQIVND (reference sequence). CDR3 residues: CASSDGQGSYNEQFF. The CDR3 bases are TGTGCCAGTAGTGATGGACAAGGATCCTACAATGAGCAGTTCTTC.

The chain uses TRBV5-4 and TRBJ1-2; 8 positions agree with TRBD1. Looked up from germline, CDR1 is SGHNT and CDR2 is YYREEE (reference sequence). V shed 4 bases, J shed 7 bases, and the junction held 9 bases outside the gene matches. The CDR3 length is 14 residues. The CDR3 protein is CASSGIQGAPGYTF. CDR3 DNA: TGTGCCAGCAGCGGGATTCAGGGGGCGCCTGGCTACACCTTC. Using reference TRBV5-4 and TRBJ1-2 for the parts outside the CDR3, the full variable domain is ETGVTQSPTHLIKTRGQQVTLRCSSQSGHNTVSWYQQALGQGPQFIFQYYREEENGRGNFPPRFSGLQFPNYSSELNVNALELDDSALYLCASSGIQGAPGYTFGSGTRLTVV.

V gene TRBV12-3 or TRBV12-4 combines with J gene TRBJ2-7, with D hard to call. The V and J ends lost 2 bases and 5 bases respectively, with 16 bases between them. This CDR3 is 15 amino acids long. The CDR3 coding sequence is TGTGCCAGCAGTTTAAGTGGCAGGTTGTTCCACGAGCAGTACTTC. It is translated as CASSLSGRLFHEQYF.

This clone was recorded many times. This chain links TRBV7-9 with TRBJ2-7; D gene uncertain. The CDR3 covers 13 residues. CDR1 and CDR2 (germline): SEHNR, FQNEAQ (reference sequence). The germline V and J ends were trimmed by 2 bases and 2 bases, with 7 bases remaining between them. DNA for the CDR3: TGTGCCAGCAGCTTAAAACGGACCTACGAGCAGTACTTC. Residues: CASSLKRTYEQYF.

This clone has just a few counts. The chain uses TRBV27 and TRBJ1-2, with 8 bases matching TRBD1. V trimming: 3 bases; J trimming: 3 bases; junction bases outside the gene matches: 12. The CDR3 extends over 17 amino acids. Germline CDR1 MNHEY, CDR2 SMNVEV (reference sequence). CDR3 amino acids: CASSLWRTGTRDYGYTF. In DNA form, the CDR3 reads TGTGCCAGCAGTTTGTGGAGGACAGGGACCCGGGACTATGGCTACACCTTC.

Many counts were recorded for this clone. The chain joins TRBV28 to TRBJ2-4; TRBD2 aligns across 7 bases. This CDR3 is 15 amino acids long. Germline V gene data show CDR1 as MDHEN and CDR2 as SYDVKM. The J segment lost 3 bases and the V segment lost 3 bases, leaving 5 bases of the junction unmatched. The CDR3 bases are TGTGCCAGCAGTTTTCCTGGGGGGGGCAAAAACATTCAGTACTTC. It is translated as CASSFPGGGKNIQYF.

This chain connects TRBV4-2 to TRBJ2-7, with TRBD1 identical over 8 bases. This CDR3 is built from 15 residues. The ends lost 0 bases at V and 1 base at J; junction bases unmatched: 2. CDR1 and CDR2 from the germline V gene are LGHNA and YNFKEQ. The CDR3 here is CASSQETGESYEQYF. The CDR3, as DNA: TGTGCCAGCAGCCAAGAGACAGGGGAATCCTACGAGCAGTACTTC.

This clone was recorded many times. The chain couples TRBV14 to TRBJ2-1; 10 bases agree with TRBD1. Germline values: CDR1 SGHDN, CDR2 FVKESK. J lost 8 bases, V lost 1 base, and 8 bases had no gene match. The CDR3 length is 16 residues. For the CDR3, the DNA is TGTGCCAGCAGCCAAGGCCACGGACAGGGGGGGTATGAGCAGTTCTTC. Translated, it gives CASSQGHGQGGYEQFF.

This clone was detected ten times or more. The chain recombines TRBV6-2 or TRBV6-3 with TRBJ2-2; D is unresolved. CDR3 size: 14 residues. Trimming removed 4 bases at V and 4 bases at J, with 10 bases between. Germline loops: CDR1 MNHEY, CDR2 SVGEGT. The DNA of the CDR3 is TGTGCCAGCAGTTTACCATATTTCACCGGGGAGCTGTTTTTT. Translation: CASSLPYFTGELFF.

On this clone itself: A much larger clone differs from this one at a single base, so this may be a read error. The rearrangement joins TRBV4-3 to TRBJ2-1; D perhaps matches TRBD2 (6 bases). The V gene's germline CDR1 is LGHNA and CDR2 YSLEER. V lost 0 bases and J 6 bases, leaving 12 bases between the germline ends. This CDR3 has 15 residues. The CDR3 reads CASSQDRGRLNEQFF. CDR3 DNA sequence: TGCGCCAGCAGCCAAGATCGAGGGAGGCTCAATGAGCAGTTCTTC.

This clone was seen ten or more times. The chain carries TRBV7-2 and TRBJ2-3; the D is unclear. This CDR3 spans 12 amino acids. In germline, CDR1 is SGHTA, CDR2 FQGNSA. The V end lost 2 bases, the J end lost 6 bases, and 6 bases lay between the germline ends. The CDR3 loop is CASSLYADTQYF. DNA of the CDR3: TGTGCCAGCAGCTTATATGCGGATACGCAGTATTTT. The entire variable domain, with the rest obtained from reference TRBV7-2 and TRBJ2-3, is as follows: GAGVSQSPSNKVTEKGKDVELRCDPISGHTALYWYRQSLGQGLEFLIYFQGNSAPDKSGLPSDRFSAERTGGSVSTLTIQRTQQEDSAVYLCASSLYADTQYFGPGTRLTVL.

Ten or more counts support this clone. This rearrangement joins TRBV27 to TRBJ2-7; D unclear. Trimming stripped 5 bases from V and 0 bases from J, with 17 bases between. The germline gives CDR1 MNHEY, CDR2 SMNVEV (reference sequence). The CDR3 contains 16 residues. CDR3 region: CASSPRINPSSYEQYF. The CDR3 coding sequence is TGTGCCAGCAGTCCACGCATAAACCCTAGCTCCTACGAGCAGTACTTC.

This clone was observed many times. This chain connects TRBV7-2 to TRBJ1-2; maybe TRBD1 (5 bases). With 5 bases removed from V and 2 bases from J, the gap between germline ends came to 15 bases. The CDR3 extends over 15 amino acids. The germline gives CDR1 SGHTA, CDR2 FQGNSA. CDR3 coding DNA: TGTGCCAGCAGCCCCGGGGGTAGTTCAAACTATGGCTACACCTTC. It codes for CASSPGGSSNYGYTF.

Ten or more counts support this clone. The rearrangement links TRBV30 to TRBJ1-5; weak D call: TRBD1 (5 bases). This CDR3 is built from 15 residues. Germline V lookup: CDR1 GTSNPN, CDR2 SVGIG (reference sequence). Trimming cost V 5 bases and J 2 bases, with 16 bases left between them. In DNA form, the CDR3 reads TGTGCCTGGCGACAGTCCTTGATACGCAATCAGCCCCAGCATTTT. It is translated as CAWRQSLIRNQPQHF.

This clone was seen many times. This sequence joins TRBV20-1 and TRBJ1-1, with TRBD1 identical over 7 bases. Germline V gene sequence: CDR1 DFQATT, CDR2 SNEGSKA (reference sequence). The CDR3 has 14 residues. Trimming removed 6 bases from V and 2 bases from J; junction bases left unmatched: 9. The CDR3 region has the DNA TGCAGTGCCCGACAGGGTTCAACAAACACTGAAGCTTTCTTT. Translating gives CSARQGSTNTEAFF.

This clone was counted many times. The chain is built from TRBV7-2 and TRBJ2-3; D uncertain. Germline lookup yields CDR1 SGHTA and CDR2 FQGNSA. The CDR3 contains 11 residues. Trimming took 5 bases from V and 2 from J, leaving 2 bases between them. This chain's CDR3 is CASSHTDTQYF. CDR3 bases: TGTGCCAGCAGCCACACAGATACGCAGTATTTT.